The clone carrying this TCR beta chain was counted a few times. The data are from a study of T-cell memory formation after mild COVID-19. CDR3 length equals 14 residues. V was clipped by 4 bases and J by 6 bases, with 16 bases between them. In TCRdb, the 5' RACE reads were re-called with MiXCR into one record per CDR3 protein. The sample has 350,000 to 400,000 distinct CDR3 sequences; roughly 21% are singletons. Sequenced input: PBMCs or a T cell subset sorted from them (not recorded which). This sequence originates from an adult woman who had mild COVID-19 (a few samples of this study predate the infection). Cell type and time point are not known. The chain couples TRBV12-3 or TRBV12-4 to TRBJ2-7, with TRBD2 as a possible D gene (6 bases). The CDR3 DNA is TGTGCCAGCAGTTCGGGGACTGGAGGAAGCGAGCAGTACTTC. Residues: CASSSGTGGSEQYF.